This T cell receptor (beta chain) appears in the sequencing data of a study of cytomegalovirus exposure and HLA in healthy donors. Vbeta (60) and Jbeta (13) primers were used in the PCR. Measured with immunoSEQ multiplex PCR; TCRdb has only the in-frame clones, and not every one. The table lists around 150,000 clones, roughly 80% of them singletons. V trimming: 6 bases; J trimming: 3 bases; junction bases outside the gene matches: 6. The V gene's germline CDR1 is SGHRS and CDR2 YFSETQ. This CDR3 region has 13 residues. The chain carries TRBV5-1 and TRBJ2-7, with 7 bases identical to TRBD1. This sequence originates from a man aged 18 to 29 in good health and CMV-seropositive. Sequencing was performed on PBMCs. The CDR3 loop reads CASTDRDVYEQYF. The CDR3 DNA reads as TGCGCCAGCACCGACAGGGATGTCTACGAGCAGTACTTC.